Presented here are 14 T cell receptor beta chains from one specimen sequenced in a study of tumor-infiltrating lymphocytes in primary liver carcinoma. From unsorted bulk tissue weighing about 20-31 mg, DNA and RNA were co-extracted. TCR beta cDNA was prepared out of around 460 ng total RNA by means of a constant-region primer. A slightly modified ARM-PCR protocol with three nested multiplex PCR rounds produced these TCR beta libraries. Both of the initial two PCR rounds ran for nine to ten cycles and employed TRBV1-TRBV30 forward primers alongside a C-beta reverse primer. TCRdb ran MiXCR on the multiplex PCR reads and lists one entry per CDR3 protein. The table shows 75,000 or so distinct CDR3 sequences, with about 72% occurring only once. Sequences were obtained from liver tumor tissue from sampling region 4. Documented subset: tumor region T4, right-lateral pole. The receptors originated from a man between 40 and 49 years old with primary liver carcinoma and hepatitis B virus infection.

Note on this clonotype: A much larger clone lies a single base off, so this may be a read error. J is TRBJ2-7 and V is TRBV30; D gene uncertain. Germline CDR1 is GTSNPN and CDR2 is SVGIG (reference sequence). The CDR3 sequence is 13 residues long. CDR3 DNA: TGTGCCTGGAGTGTTCAGCGAGATGTCTGGCCCCTTTTC. This sequence encodes CAWSVQRDVWPLF.

This clonotype has a single count. This rearrangement joins TRBV4-1 to TRBJ1-5; TRBD1 aligns across 9 bases. The ends lost 4 bases at V and 4 bases at J; junction bases unmatched: 14. Germline V gene lookup returns CDR1 MGHRA and CDR2 YSYEKL. The CDR3 runs to 18 residues. CDR3 in DNA: TGCGCCAGCAGCCGACAAGGAACAGGGGGCGGTGGTAATCAGCCCCAGCATTTT. Protein sequence: CASSRQGTGGGGNQPQHF.

This clonotype occurred many times. The chain carries TRBV6-1 and TRBJ1-2; 7 nucleotides match TRBD1. The junction had 0 bases not matched to a gene; V was cut back by 2 bases and J by 0 bases. CDR3 length: 14 residues. CDR1 is MNHNS and CDR2 is SASEGT in the germline V gene. DNA for the CDR3: TGTGCCAGCAGTGAACAGGGGGCTAACTATGGCTACACCTTC. This encodes CASSEQGANYGYTF.

Turning to this clonotype: The junction departs from germline at one end; a sequencing error may be responsible. The chain carries TRBV11-2 and TRBJ2-3, with 9 bases that match TRBD2. The length of the CDR3 is 16 residues. In germline, CDR1 is SGHAT, CDR2 FQNNGV. The CDR3 DNA reads as TGTGCCAGCTGCCCCCCGACTAGCGGCAACACAGATATGCAGTATTTT. Its protein product is CASCPPTSGNTDMQYF.

The chain links TRBV28 to TRBJ2-5; 8 bases fit TRBD1. The V gene end was trimmed by 6 bases and the J gene end by 4 bases; junction bases not matched to a gene: 7. Germline lookup yields CDR1 MDHEN and CDR2 SYDVKM. This CDR3 has 14 residues. CDR3 bases: TGTGCCAGCAGAGACGGACAGGGTACAGAGACCCAGTACTTC. Amino acids: CASRDGQGTETQYF. Drawing the rest from reference TRBV28 and TRBJ2-5, the complete variable domain is DVKVTQSSRYLVKRTGEKVFLECVQDMDHENMFWYRQDPGLGLRLIYFSYDVKMKEKGDIPEGYSVSREKKERFSLILESASTNQTSMYLCASRDGQGTETQYFGPGTRLLVL.

The chain is built from TRBV4-1 and TRBJ2-2, with D perhaps given as TRBD1 or TRBD2 (5 bases each). V lost 6 bases to trimming and J lost 1 base, with 15 bases between them. This CDR3 is built from 16 residues. Per germline, CDR1 MGHRA and CDR2 YSYEKL. CDR3 loop: CASSHLRGVNTGELFF. The CDR3 region has the DNA TGCGCCAGCAGTCACTTGAGAGGGGTGAACACCGGGGAGCTGTTTTTT.

V and J are TRBV20-1 and TRBJ2-2; D is undetermined. Germline loops: CDR1 DFQATT, CDR2 SNEGSKA (reference sequence). The ends were cut back, 0 bases at V and 2 bases at J, with 13 bases in the middle. This CDR3 is built from 16 residues. The CDR3 loop reads CSARDGRTLNTGELFF. In DNA, the CDR3 is TGCAGTGCTAGAGATGGGCGGACGCTTAACACCGGGGAGCTGTTTTTT.

This sequence joins TRBV11-2 and TRBJ2-1; TRBD2 matches 8 bases. Germline V CDR1 and CDR2: SGHAT, FQNNGV. CDR3 length equals 16 residues. With 4 bases clipped from V and 12 bases from J, the junction kept 17 bases outside the gene matches. Here the CDR3 DNA reads TGTGCCAGCAGCTCGCGTCCCTGCGGGAGGATCTATGGGCAGTTCTTC. This translates into CASSSRPCGRIYGQFF.

This clonotype is medium-sized by share. The rearrangement joins TRBV11-2 to TRBJ1-5; D remains unclear. This CDR3 has 13 amino acids. The germline CDR1 and CDR2 sequences are SGHAT and FQNNGV. V shed 1 base and J shed 4 bases, with 5 bases lying between them. CDR3 nucleotide sequence: TGTGCCAGCAGCTTAGGGTTAAATCAGCCCCAGCATTTT. Its translation is CASSLGLNQPQHF.

This clonotype was detected only once. The rearrangement uses TRBV10-1 and TRBJ2-2; possibly TRBD2 for D (6 bases). Per the germline V gene, CDR1 is WNHNN and CDR2 is SYGVQD (reference sequence). The CDR3 has 13 residues. Trimming removed 11 bases at V and 8 bases at J, with 18 bases between. Written as DNA, the CDR3 is TGCGCCTGCGGTGAGCTAGCGCCGGGGGAGCTGTTTTTT. Translated: CACGELAPGELFF.

This clonotype was counted once. Possible read error: a much larger clone is one base away. CDR3 sequence: CASSIPVGGRQPQHF. The DNA of the CDR3 is TGTGCCAGCAGTATACCTGTGGGGGGCCGTCAGCCCCAGCATTTT. V is TRBV28 and J is TRBJ1-5, with a possible D match to TRBD1 (6 bases). The V gene's germline CDR1 is MDHEN and CDR2 SYDVKM. This CDR3 region has 15 residues. Trimming took off 5 bases at V and 6 bases at J, with 17 bases between the two ends.

This clonotype was seen more than once but under ten times. V and J are TRBV18 and TRBJ2-7, with TRBD2 identical over 9 bases. V was clipped by 2 bases and J by 7 bases; unmatched bases: 6. There are 14 residues in the CDR3. Germline V gene data show CDR1 as KGHSH and CDR2 as LQKENI. CDR3 nucleotide sequence: TGTGCCAGCTCACCAGTAATAGCGGGAGATGAGCAGTACTTC. The encoded protein is CASSPVIAGDEQYF.

About this clonotype itself: This is likely a read error, given that the CDR3 carries no conserved phenylalanine or tryptophan at its end. V is TRBV13 and J is TRBJ2-1, with TRBD2 matching 8 bases. Germline values: CDR1 PRHDT, CDR2 FYEKMQ (reference sequence). This CDR3 spans 12 amino acids. CDR3 in amino acids: CSSSHTSGGQFL. DNA of the CDR3: TGTTCCAGCAGCCATACTAGCGGCGGGCAGTTCTTA.

Notes on this clonotype: One end of the junction is discordant with germline, which a read error may explain. The chain uses TRBV19 and TRBJ1-1; D is perhaps TRBD1 (6 bases). The CDR3 consists of 13 residues. Germline V lookup: CDR1 LNHDA, CDR2 SQIVND (reference sequence). CDR3 DNA: TGTGCCAGTAGTACAAAGGGGGACACTGAAGCTTCCTTT. It codes for CASSTKGDTEASF.